Listed here are 28 T cell receptor beta chains from one sample, sequenced in a study of cytomegalovirus exposure and HLA in healthy donors. PCR employed 60 Vbeta and 13 Jbeta primers. Sequenced by immunoSEQ multiplex PCR; TCRdb stores in-frame clones only, minus some. The sample consists of about 110,000 clones, roughly 70% of them appearing once. Source material: PBMCs. The receptors shown here come from a male donor in good health and CMV-seropositive.

The V call is TRBV7-9, the J call TRBJ1-4; the D is unclear. Per the germline V gene, CDR1 is SEHNR and CDR2 is FQNEAQ (reference sequence). V lost 1 base, J lost 6 bases, and 9 bases lay in between. CDR3 length equals 14 residues. This CDR3 is CASSLESGDEKLFF. The CDR3 nucleotides are TGTGCCAGCAGCTTAGAAAGCGGGGATGAAAAACTGTTTTTT.

This clone appeared a single time. The chain employs TRBV7-9 and TRBJ2-7, with no clear D. The CDR3 has 17 amino acids. Germline CDR1 is SEHNR and CDR2 is FQNEAQ (reference sequence). V was cut by 7 bases and J by 3 bases, with 25 bases left in between. The chain's CDR3 is CASTVTAPGVGYYEQYF. The CDR3 coding sequence is TGTGCCAGCACCGTCACGGCCCCAGGCGTTGGGTACTACGAGCAGTACTTC.

The J gene is TRBJ2-1, the V gene TRBV7-6, with D possibly matching TRBD1 (7 bases). In germline, CDR1 is SGHVS, CDR2 FNYEAQ. V lost 7 bases and J lost 0, with 13 bases in between. This CDR3 comprises 15 residues. In DNA form, the CDR3 reads TGTGCCAGCACCCCAGGGGGGAGCTCCTACAATGAGCAGTTCTTC. The encoded protein is CASTPGGSSYNEQFF.

This clone has only a few counts. CDR3 protein: CASSPPGGGADTQYF. CDR3 nucleotides: TGTGCCAGCTCACCACCGGGAGGTGGCGCAGATACGCAGTATTTT. The rearrangement uses TRBV18 and TRBJ2-3, with a tentative D call TRBD2 (6 bases). From germline, CDR1 is KGHSH and CDR2 LQKENI. Trimming left V 0 bases short and J 4 bases short, with 11 bases between. The CDR3 length is 15 residues.

The CDR3 loop reads CASRWGGGYEQYF. The CDR3 region has the DNA TGTGCCAGCAGGTGGGGAGGGGGCTACGAGCAGTACTTC. V usage is TRBV28 and J usage is TRBJ2-7, with D possibly being TRBD2 (7 bases). The CDR3 extends over 13 amino acids. V lost 6 bases to trimming and J lost 3 bases, with 12 bases between them. Germline V CDR1 and CDR2: MDHEN, SYDVKM.

This chain links TRBV28 with TRBJ2-7, with TRBD2 matching 7 bases. The CDR3 loop spans 16 amino acids. Per germline, CDR1 MDHEN and CDR2 SYDVKM. The trim removed 5 bases at V and 1 base at J, leaving 11 bases unmatched. Written as DNA, the CDR3 is TGTGCCAGCAGTAACACCCCCTCCGGGGGGTCCTACGAGCAGTACTTC. Encoded protein: CASSNTPSGGSYEQYF.

The chain couples TRBV7-6 to TRBJ2-7; 9 positions agree with TRBD1. V was pared by 5 bases and J by 4 bases, with 6 bases of the junction left unmatched. Germline V CDR1 and CDR2: SGHVS, FNYEAQ. There are 14 residues in the CDR3. CDR3 loop: CASSPRTGVYEQYF. The CDR3, as DNA: TGTGCCAGCAGCCCGCGGACAGGGGTGTACGAGCAGTACTTC.

The chain uses TRBV15 and TRBJ2-7, with unresolved D. V was trimmed by 1 base and J by 1 base, leaving 8 bases between them. The CDR3 has 14 amino acids. Germline CDR1 is LNHNV and CDR2 is YYDKDF (reference sequence). The CDR3 bases are TGTGCCACCAGCAGAGTGGAACTATCCTACGAGCAGTACTTC. Translation: CATSRVELSYEQYF.

V usage is TRBV7-2 and J usage is TRBJ1-1, with TRBD1 matching over 9 bases. Germline V gene data show CDR1 as SGHTA and CDR2 as FQGNSA. The V and J ends lost 5 bases and 4 bases, in that order; junction bases with no gene match: 8. CDR3 length: 15 residues. CDR3 residues: CASSLPPGQGTEAFF. The CDR3 region has the DNA TGTGCCAGCAGCCTTCCTCCGGGACAGGGCACTGAAGCTTTCTTT.

This clone was detected a few times. The CDR3 coding sequence is TGCGCCAGCAGCCGGGGTGGCATGAACACTGAAGCTTTCTTT. Encoded protein: CASSRGGMNTEAFF. V and J are TRBV5-1 and TRBJ1-1; no firm D call. The germline CDR1 and CDR2 sequences are SGHRS and YFSETQ. The CDR3 contains 14 residues. V gave up 4 bases and J gave up 0 bases, with 10 bases separating them.

The rearrangement uses TRBV9 and TRBJ2-5; TRBD2 is a possible D gene (7 bases). Germline loops: CDR1 SGDLS, CDR2 YYNGEE. The CDR3 contains 14 residues. Trimming removed 3 bases from V and 5 bases from J, with 14 bases in between. CDR3 loop: CASSEGGGLETQYF. The CDR3 DNA is TGTGCCAGCAGCGAGGGGGGGGGCTTGGAGACCCAGTACTTC.

The chain recombines TRBV27 with TRBJ2-3; 8 bases map to TRBD1. The CDR3 length is 14 residues. V lost 7 bases and J lost 5; bases outside the gene matches: 8. Germline V gene data show CDR1 as MNHEY and CDR2 as SMNVEV (reference sequence). CDR3 amino acids: CASNIQGGEDTQYF. Here the CDR3 DNA reads TGTGCCAGCAACATACAGGGGGGTGAAGATACGCAGTATTTT.

The chain has TRBV6-5 and TRBJ1-5; the D is unclear. Germline lookup yields CDR1 MNHEY and CDR2 SVGAGI. Deletions cut 6 bases from V and 1 base from J, with 13 bases between. The CDR3 consists of 15 residues. The CDR3 DNA reads as TGTGCCAGCAGGTCATCTAGAAGGAGCAATCAGCCCCAGCATTTT. Translation: CASRSSRRSNQPQHF.

The chain has TRBV5-1 and TRBJ2-5; no reliable D call. V lost 3 bases and J lost 0, with 15 bases in between. Per the germline V gene, CDR1 is SGHRS and CDR2 is YFSETQ. The CDR3 is 16 amino acids. The CDR3 DNA reads TGCGCCAGCAGCTCGGCCATGACACGGTACCAAGAGACCCAGTACTTC. This encodes CASSSAMTRYQETQYF.

The genes are TRBV6-5 and TRBJ1-3; 10 nucleotides align to TRBD1. The CDR3 has 15 amino acids. V gave up 6 bases and J gave up 4 bases; unmatched junction bases: 6. Germline assignment: CDR1 MNHEY and CDR2 SVGAGI. CDR3 region: CASRRQGAKGNTIYF. As DNA, the CDR3 is TGTGCCAGCAGGCGACAGGGGGCGAAAGGAAACACCATATATTTT.

This clone appeared once. V usage is TRBV28 and J usage is TRBJ1-1; D possibly corresponds to TRBD1 (6 bases). Germline CDR1 and CDR2: MDHEN and SYDVKM. The ends were cut back, 11 bases at V and 2 bases at J, with 24 bases in the middle. The CDR3 has 16 amino acids. CDR3 protein: CARKFSLRGFNTEAFF. The CDR3 DNA reads as TGTGCCCGCAAGTTTAGTCTCAGGGGCTTCAACACTGAAGCTTTCTTT.

This chain links TRBV6-6 with TRBJ2-3, with TRBD2 matching over 12 bases. This CDR3 comprises 16 residues. Per germline, CDR1 MNHNY and CDR2 SVGAGI (reference sequence). V was clipped by 6 bases and J by 5 bases; unmatched bases: 9. The DNA for the CDR3 is TGTGCCAGCAGCCAAGAACTAGCGGGAGGTGGAGATACGCAGTATTTT. It is translated as CASSQELAGGGDTQYF.

The chain couples TRBV5-5 to TRBJ1-4; TRBD1 matches 10 bases. The V and J ends lost 4 bases and 7 bases, in that order; junction bases with no gene match: 7. Germline-derived CDR1 and CDR2 are SGHKS and YYEKEE (reference sequence). The CDR3 contains 15 residues. CDR3 sequence: CASSLRQGAGEKLFF. CDR3 nucleotide sequence: TGTGCCAGCAGCCTACGACAGGGGGCTGGTGAAAAACTGTTTTTT.

As DNA, the CDR3 is TGCGCCAGCAGCCAAACAGGGGGCCGGGCGACTGAAGCTTTCTTT. Its protein is CASSQTGGRATEAFF. The V gene is TRBV4-1, the J gene TRBJ1-1; TRBD1 aligns across 9 bases. The CDR3 runs to 15 residues. Germline trimming cut 2 bases from V and 5 bases from J; bases unmatched to any gene: 6. Germline V gene lookup returns CDR1 MGHRA and CDR2 YSYEKL.

This clone was observed a few times. The chain links TRBV5-6 to TRBJ1-6; D is ambiguous. Germline V gene lookup returns CDR1 SGHDT and CDR2 YYEEEE. The CDR3 has 12 amino acids. The germline V and J ends were trimmed by 8 bases and 1 base, with 4 bases remaining between them. The CDR3 spells CASRSYNSPLHF. CDR3 bases: TGTGCCAGTCGGTCCTATAATTCACCCCTCCACTTT.

The CDR3 spells CASSPRTSGNNEQFF. In DNA, the CDR3 is TGTGCCAGCAGTCCGCGGACTAGCGGTAACAATGAGCAGTTCTTC. The gene calls are TRBV6-1 and TRBJ2-1, with 10 nucleotides matching TRBD2. V shed 5 bases and J 5 bases; nucleotides not matched to a gene: 6. The CDR3 loop spans 15 amino acids. Germline V gene data show CDR1 as MNHNS and CDR2 as SASEGT.

This chain links TRBV4-1 with TRBJ2-7, with D possibly matching TRBD2 (6 bases). Germline V gene sequence: CDR1 MGHRA, CDR2 YSYEKL. V lost 6 bases and J 1 base, leaving 19 bases between the germline ends. The length of the CDR3 is 16 residues. CDR3: CASSPEGSGYSYEQYF. The CDR3 DNA sequence: TGCGCCAGCAGTCCCGAGGGTAGCGGTTATTCCTACGAGCAGTACTTC.

V and J are TRBV29-1 and TRBJ1-1, with 8 bases aligning to TRBD1. The germline CDR1 and CDR2 sequences are SQVTM and ANQGSEA. This CDR3 comprises 13 residues. J lost 6 bases, V lost 4 bases, and 7 bases had no gene match. Here the CDR3 DNA reads TGCAGCGTTGCGGGGACAGGTACTTCTGAAGCTTTCTTT. Protein: CSVAGTGTSEAFF. Combining the CDR3 with reference TRBV29-1 and TRBJ1-1 gives the whole variable domain SAVISQKPSRDICQRGTSLTIQCQVDSQVTMMFWYRQQPGQSLTLIATANQGSEATYESGFVIDKFPISRPNLTFSTLTVSNMSPEDSSIYLCSVAGTGTSEAFFGQGTRLTVV.

The rearrangement uses TRBV28 and TRBJ2-7; D not certain. V was trimmed by 7 bases and J by 5 bases, leaving 9 bases between them. Germline assignment: CDR1 MDHEN and CDR2 SYDVKM. This CDR3 contains 11 residues. CDR3 region: CASNEENEQYF. CDR3 DNA: TGTGCCAGCAACGAGGAAAACGAGCAGTACTTC.

The chain employs TRBV7-3 and TRBJ1-1, with a possible D match to TRBD1 (5 bases). V was trimmed by 5 bases and J by 5 bases, leaving 12 bases between them. The CDR3 is 13 residues long. Germline values: CDR1 SGHTA, CDR2 FQGTGA. CDR3 region: CASSLSTVTEAFF. The DNA of the CDR3 is TGTGCCAGCAGCCTTTCGACAGTTACTGAAGCTTTCTTT.

J is TRBJ2-5 and V is TRBV28; the D gene is possibly TRBD2 (6 bases). The CDR3 runs to 13 residues. The V gene's germline CDR1 is MDHEN and CDR2 SYDVKM. The V end lost 7 bases, the J end lost 13 bases, and 22 bases lay between the germline ends. CDR3 in DNA: TGTGCCAGCACCACCGGGACGGTGACTAGGGGGTACTTC. Translated, it gives CASTTGTVTRGYF.

The chain has TRBV7-9 and TRBJ1-2; TRBD1 is a possible D gene (5 bases). Per germline, CDR1 SEHNR and CDR2 FQNEAQ (reference sequence). Trimming shortened V by 5 bases and J by 8 bases, and 18 bases separated the two germline ends. This CDR3 comprises 14 residues. CDR3 protein: CASSPRQGGLGYTF. CDR3 DNA sequence: TGTGCCAGCAGCCCCCGGCAGGGAGGTTTGGGCTACACCTTC.

CDR3 amino acids: CASSPRQGDSNSPLHF. In DNA form, the CDR3 reads TGTGCCAGCAGCCCCAGACAGGGGGATTCTAATTCACCCCTCCACTTT. The chain has TRBV11-2 and TRBJ1-6; 9 nucleotides agree with TRBD1. CDR3 length equals 16 residues. The V gene end was trimmed by 5 bases and the J gene end by 6 bases; junction bases not matched to a gene: 8. Germline V gene lookup returns CDR1 SGHAT and CDR2 FQNNGV.